One sample yielded the 22 T cell receptor beta chains listed below, sequenced in a study of early T cells in non-severe SARS-CoV-2 infection. TCRdb reprocessed the 5' RACE reads via MiXCR and lists one record per CDR3 protein. The repertoire holds tens of thousands of distinct CDR3 sequences, roughly 5% seen once, with about 5% in the top ten. Material for sequencing was whole blood. These TCRs come from an adult who was a healthcare worker with PCR-confirmed SARS-CoV-2 infection or an uninfected control (not recorded which).

This clonotype has a count of ten or more. V is TRBV6-5 and J is TRBJ1-1; D may be TRBD1 (5 bases). The CDR3 has 13 residues. V was pared by 8 bases and J by 1 base, with 11 bases between. The V gene's germline CDR1 is MNHEY and CDR2 SVGAGI. The CDR3 sequence: CASGGHTNTEAFF. CDR3 DNA: TGTGCCAGCGGTGGACATACGAACACTGAAGCTTTCTTT.

This clonotype was observed many times. In this CDR3 the conserved last residue, phenylalanine or tryptophan, is missing, so a read error is likely. The V gene is TRBV29-1, the J gene TRBJ1-2; 8 bases align to TRBD1. Germline loops: CDR1 SQVTM, CDR2 ANQGSEA. The V gene end was trimmed by 6 bases and the J gene end by 6 bases; junction bases not matched to a gene: 6. This CDR3 spans 12 amino acids. The CDR3 bases are TGCAGCGTAAATCAGGGGGCTGATGGCTACACCCTC. Translation gives CSVNQGADGYTL.

This clonotype was seen many times. V gene TRBV12-3 or TRBV12-4 combines with J gene TRBJ1-1; TRBD1 agrees at 7 bases. CDR3 length: 13 amino acids. V dropped 4 bases and J dropped 8; count of bases not matched to a gene: 7. In nucleotides, the CDR3 is TGTGCCAGCAGTTGGAACAGGGGTATGGAAGCTTTCTTT. Its translation is CASSWNRGMEAFF.

This clonotype was counted at least ten times. The chain uses TRBV7-8 and TRBJ1-2; TRBD1 might be the D (5 bases). CDR1 and CDR2 from the germline V gene are SGHVS and FQNEAQ. The CDR3 is made up of 15 amino acids. V lost 5 bases and J lost 0, with 13 bases in between. The CDR3: CASSRTGIANYGYTF. The CDR3 DNA reads as TGTGCCAGCAGCCGCACAGGAATAGCTAACTATGGCTACACCTTC.

This clonotype was seen at least ten times. V is TRBV2 and J is TRBJ2-3, with 10 bases identical to TRBD2. CDR1 SNHLY and CDR2 FYNNEI come from the germline V gene. The J segment lost 3 bases and the V segment lost 6 bases, leaving 6 bases of the junction unmatched. CDR3 length: 15 residues. CDR3 sequence reads: CASRTLAGVTDTQYF. The CDR3 region has the DNA TGTGCCAGCAGGACCCTAGCGGGAGTTACAGATACGCAGTATTTT.

The chain uses TRBV20-1 and TRBJ2-1; TRBD2 matches 7 bases. The ends lost 1 base at V and 0 bases at J; junction bases unmatched: 3. The CDR3 consists of 15 residues. The germline CDR1 and CDR2 sequences are DFQATT and SNEGSKA (reference sequence). Here the CDR3 reads CSARVRTSSYNEQFF. CDR3 DNA sequence: TGCAGTGCTAGAGTGAGGACTAGCTCCTACAATGAGCAGTTCTTC.

This clonotype was observed many times. The genes are TRBV6-6 and TRBJ2-7; 7 bases match TRBD1. Trimming removed 8 bases from V and 4 bases from J; junction bases left unmatched: 17. The germline V gene has CDR1 MNHNY and CDR2 SVGAGI (reference sequence). The CDR3 contains 16 residues. CDR3 loop: CASGGFVRGQKYEQYF. CDR3 coding DNA: TGTGCCAGCGGTGGCTTCGTGAGGGGGCAGAAGTACGAGCAGTACTTC.

V is TRBV20-1 and J is TRBJ1-2; 11 bases are shared with TRBD1. Germline V gives CDR1 DFQATT, CDR2 SNEGSKA (reference sequence). The CDR3 is made up of 13 amino acids. The junction had 8 bases not matched to a gene; V was cut back by 6 bases and J by 8 bases. The CDR3 is CSAYGQGARGYTF. In DNA form, the CDR3 reads TGCAGTGCCTATGGACAGGGGGCGCGCGGCTACACCTTC.

This clonotype is deemed medium-sized. This sequence joins TRBV13 and TRBJ1-3; D is unresolved. The CDR3 is 17 residues long. The germline V and J ends were trimmed by 0 bases and 4 bases, with 16 bases remaining between them. CDR1 and CDR2 (germline): PRHDT, FYEKMQ (reference sequence). The CDR3 DNA reads TGTGCCAGCAGCTTAGGATGGACTTCCCGGAGGGGAAACACCATATATTTT. Residues: CASSLGWTSRRGNTIYF.

This clonotype was detected many times. The chain couples TRBV12-3 or TRBV12-4 to TRBJ2-1; the match to TRBD2 covers 8 bases. This CDR3 comprises 14 residues. After removal of 5 bases from V and 7 bases from J, the junction contained 7 bases not matched to a gene. The CDR3 coding sequence is TGTGCCAGCAGTCCTACTAGCGGTGGAAATGAGCAGTTCTTC. It yields the protein CASSPTSGGNEQFF.

This clonotype was seen repeatedly, ten times or more. CDR3 region: CASSLRGRRQSTDTQYF. Here the CDR3 DNA reads TGTGCCAGCAGCTTACGGGGTCGCCGGCAAAGCACAGATACGCAGTATTTT. This sequence joins TRBV7-8 and TRBJ2-3; a possible D gene is TRBD2 (5 bases). Per germline, CDR1 SGHVS and CDR2 FQNEAQ. The V end lost 2 bases, the J end lost 0 bases, and 15 bases lay between the germline ends. The CDR3 has 17 residues.

This clonotype was counted a few times. The chain recombines TRBV9 with TRBJ2-3; the match to TRBD2 covers 14 bases. Germline lookup yields CDR1 SGDLS and CDR2 YYNGEE. The CDR3 is 17 residues long. J was trimmed by 4 bases and V by 4 bases; bases with no gene match: 8. CDR3 coding DNA: TGTGCCAGCAGCAAACCCGGGACTAGCGGGAGTGCAGATACGCAGTATTTT. The encoded protein is CASSKPGTSGSADTQYF. Combining the CDR3 with reference TRBV9 and TRBJ2-3 gives the whole variable domain DSGVTQTPKHLITATGQRVTLRCSPRSGDLSVYWYQQSLDQGLQFLIQYYNGEERAKGNILERFSAQQFPDLHSELNLSSLELGDSALYFCASSKPGTSGSADTQYFGPGTRLTVL.

The chain joins TRBV24-1 to TRBJ2-7; D perhaps matches TRBD1 (6 bases). CDR3 size: 16 residues. V was pared by 2 bases and J by 3 bases, with 16 bases between. Per the germline V gene, CDR1 is KGHDR and CDR2 is SFDVKD. CDR3 DNA: TGTGCCACCAGTGATTCAGGGGCAGGGTCGAGCTACGAGCAGTACTTC. Encoded protein: CATSDSGAGSSYEQYF.

There are many counts of this clonotype. The chain is built from TRBV7-2 and TRBJ1-4, with no clear D. V dropped 2 bases and J dropped 0 bases, with 10 bases sitting between them. The CDR3 runs 16 residues. Germline lookup yields CDR1 SGHTA and CDR2 FQGNSA. CDR3 residues: CASSLRQAATNEKLFF. DNA for the CDR3: TGTGCCAGCAGCTTACGTCAGGCCGCAACTAATGAAAAACTGTTTTTT. Filled out from reference TRBV7-2 and TRBJ1-4, the complete variable domain reads GAGVSQSPSNKVTEKGKDVELRCDPISGHTALYWYRQSLGQGLEFLIYFQGNSAPDKSGLPSDRFSAERTGGSVSTLTIQRTQQEDSAVYLCASSLRQAATNEKLFFGSGTQLSVL.

The table lists this clonotype with many counts. The chain recombines TRBV5-6 with TRBJ2-1, with 11 bases that match TRBD2. V was clipped by 0 bases and J by 5 bases; unmatched bases: 1. From germline, CDR1 is SGHDT and CDR2 YYEEEE. There are 15 residues in the CDR3. CDR3 nucleotide sequence: TGTGCCAGCAGCTTGGTAGCGGGGGGGCACAATGAGCAGTTCTTC. Its translation: CASSLVAGGHNEQFF.

The sample holds many counts of this clonotype. V is TRBV7-3 and J is TRBJ2-1; possible D gene TRBD2, 5 bases. Germline-derived CDR1 and CDR2 are SGHTA and FQGTGA. This CDR3 has 14 residues. V gave up 0 bases and J gave up 8 bases, with 11 bases separating them. CDR3: CASSLTRDRDEQFF. The CDR3 DNA follows: TGTGCCAGCAGCTTAACGAGGGATAGGGATGAGCAGTTCTTC.

This clonotype came up many times. This chain uses TRBV6-5 with TRBJ2-2; D perhaps matches TRBD2 (5 bases). Germline loops: CDR1 MNHEY, CDR2 SVGAGI. This CDR3 spans 13 amino acids. V was pared by 6 bases and J by 6 bases, with 11 bases between. CDR3 loop: CASSRGLAGELFF. The DNA of the CDR3 is TGTGCCAGCAGCCGAGGGTTGGCCGGGGAGCTGTTTTTT.

This clonotype is classed as medium-sized. This rearrangement joins TRBV10-3 to TRBJ1-3, with a possible D match to TRBD1 (6 bases). V was shortened by 2 bases and J by 0 bases, with 8 bases between the two germline ends. This CDR3 comprises 15 residues. Germline V CDR1 and CDR2: ENHRY, SYGVKD. CDR3 residues: CAISETGTSGNTIYF. CDR3 sequence (DNA): TGTGCCATCAGTGAGACAGGGACCTCTGGAAACACCATATATTTT.

This clonotype was detected many times. The chain carries TRBV7-2 and TRBJ1-5; TRBD1 agrees at 10 bases. V lost 11 bases, J lost 5 bases, and 6 bases stayed unmatched. The germline gives CDR1 SGHTA, CDR2 FQGNSA. This CDR3 spans 13 amino acids. This CDR3 reads CASGTGEDQPQHF. The CDR3 DNA reads as TGTGCCTCTGGGACAGGGGAGGATCAGCCCCAGCATTTT.

In this sample, this clonotype turned up a few times. In DNA form, the CDR3 reads TGTGCCAGCAGCCAAGATCGGGGGACAGGCACTACCGGGGAGCTGTTTTTT. Protein product: CASSQDRGTGTTGELFF. The chain joins TRBV14 to TRBJ2-2; the match to TRBD1 covers 8 bases. In germline, CDR1 is SGHDN, CDR2 FVKESK. Trimming cost V 0 bases and J 5 bases; bases outside gene matches: 8. There are 17 residues in the CDR3.

This clonotype was detected ten times or more. The chain links TRBV13 to TRBJ2-5; D might be TRBD1 or TRBD2, each matching 5 bases. Germline CDR1 PRHDT, CDR2 FYEKMQ (reference sequence). Trimming took off 5 bases at V and 5 bases at J, with 21 bases between the two ends. This CDR3 comprises 16 residues. The CDR3 here is CASSLVTGTAIETQYF. As DNA, the CDR3 is TGTGCCAGCAGCCTAGTAACCGGGACCGCTATCGAGACCCAGTACTTC.

This clonotype was counted many times. The chain has TRBV5-1 and TRBJ2-7; 8 bases are a match to TRBD2. There are 14 residues in the CDR3. Trimming took 7 bases from V and 2 from J; bases not matched to a gene: 8. Per the germline V gene, CDR1 is SGHRS and CDR2 is YFSETQ. In DNA form, the CDR3 reads TGCGCCAGCGCCGAAGGACTAGCACCCTACGAGCAGTACTTC. The encoded protein is CASAEGLAPYEQYF.